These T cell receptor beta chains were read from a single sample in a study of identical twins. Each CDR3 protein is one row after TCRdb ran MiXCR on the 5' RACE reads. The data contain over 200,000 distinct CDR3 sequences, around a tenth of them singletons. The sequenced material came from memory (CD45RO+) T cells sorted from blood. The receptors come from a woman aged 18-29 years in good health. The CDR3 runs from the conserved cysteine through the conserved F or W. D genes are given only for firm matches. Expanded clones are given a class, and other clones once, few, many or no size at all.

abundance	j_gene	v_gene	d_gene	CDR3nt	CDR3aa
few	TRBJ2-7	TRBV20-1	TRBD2	TGCAGTGCTGGACTAGCGGGGACATCCTACGAGCAGTACTTC	CSAGLAGTSYEQYF
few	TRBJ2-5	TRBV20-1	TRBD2	TGCAGTGCTAGTCGCTTAGCGGGGGCCGACGAAGAGACCCAGTACTTC	CSASRLAGADEETQYF
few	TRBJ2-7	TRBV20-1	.	TGCAGTGCTAGAGATGGGGGTGCAAGCTCCTACGAGCAGTACTTC	CSARDGGASSYEQYF
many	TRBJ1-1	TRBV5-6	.	TGTGCCAGCGGTCTCCTAGGGGGCACTGAAGCTTTCTTT	CASGLLGGTEAFF
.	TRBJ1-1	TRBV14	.	TGTGCCAGCAGCCCCCTGGGATCAGTGAACACTGAAGCTTTCTTT	CASSPLGSVNTEAFF
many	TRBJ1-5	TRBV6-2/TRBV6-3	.	TGTGCCAGCAAGACGGACAATCAGCCCCAGCATTTT	CASKTDNQPQHF
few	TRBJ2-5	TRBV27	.	TGTGCCAGCAGTTTATCCCGGAGGTGGGAGACCCAGTACTTC	CASSLSRRWETQYF
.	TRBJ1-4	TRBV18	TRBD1	TGTGCCAGCTCAGGCCTGGTCGGGACAGTGAATGAAAAACTGTTTTTT	CASSGLVGTVNEKLFF
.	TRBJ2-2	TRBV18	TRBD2	TGTGCCAGCTCACTCGGGACTAGGAACACCGGGGAGCTGTTTTTT	CASSLGTRNTGELFF
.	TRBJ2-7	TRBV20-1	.	TGCAGTGCCCTCAGGGGGGGAGGGTACGAGCAGTACTTC	CSALRGGGYEQYF
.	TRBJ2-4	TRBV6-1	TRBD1	TGTGCCAGCAGTGAACTGACAGGGGGCATGTCGAAAACCAAAAACATTCAGTACTTC	CASSELTGGMSKTKNIQYF
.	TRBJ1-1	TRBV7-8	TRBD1	TGTGCCAGCAGCTTGCCGGGACAGCAGAACACTGAAGCTTTCTTT	CASSLPGQQNTEAFF
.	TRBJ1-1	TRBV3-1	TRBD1	TGTGCCAGCAGCCAAAGGGACAGGGGGCTGAGTGAAGCTTTCTTT	CASSQRDRGLSEAFF
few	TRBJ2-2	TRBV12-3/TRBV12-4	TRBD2	TGTGCCAGCAGTTCGACTAGCCGGTACACCGGGGAGCTGTTTTTT	CASSSTSRYTGELFF
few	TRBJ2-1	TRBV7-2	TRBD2	TGTGCCAGCAGCTTAGTCGGACTAGCGGGGACTAATGAGCAGTTCTTC	CASSLVGLAGTNEQFF
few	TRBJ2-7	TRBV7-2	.	TGTGCCAGCAGCTTAGCGCTCGAGCAGTACTTC	CASSLALEQYF
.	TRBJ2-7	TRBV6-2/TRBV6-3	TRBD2	TGTGCCAGCAGACCAAGCGGGAGCCTTCCCTACGAGCAGTACTTC	CASRPSGSLPYEQYF
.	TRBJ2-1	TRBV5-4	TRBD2	TGTGCCTGCGGACTAGCGGGAGGCAATGAGCAGTTCTTC	CACGLAGGNEQFF
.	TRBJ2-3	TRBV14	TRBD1	TGTGCCAGCAGCCAAGGTTTCGGGACAGGGGGCACAGATACGCAGTATTTT	CASSQGFGTGGTDTQYF
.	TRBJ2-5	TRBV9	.	TGTGCCAGCAGCGCGCTATGGGGGCGCGGGACAGAGACCCAGTACTTC	CASSALWGRGTETQYF
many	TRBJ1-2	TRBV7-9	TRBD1	TGTGCCAGCAGACGAATGGGACAGACCTATGGCTACACCTTC	CASRRMGQTYGYTF
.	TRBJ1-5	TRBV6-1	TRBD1	TGTGCCATAAGGGGGCAGTTCAATCAGCCCCAGCATTTT	CAIRGQFNQPQHF
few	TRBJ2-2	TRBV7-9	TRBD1	TGTGCCAGCAGCAGGGCCGGGACAGGAGATAGAGGGGAGCTGTTTTTT	CASSRAGTGDRGELFF
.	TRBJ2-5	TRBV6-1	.	TGTGCCAGCAGTGAGGTGGCCCGGGGTGGGGCGGAGACCCAGTACTTC	CASSEVARGGAETQYF
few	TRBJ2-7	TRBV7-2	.	TGTGCCAGCAGCTTTCCACAGCTAAGCGAGCAGTACTTC	CASSFPQLSEQYF
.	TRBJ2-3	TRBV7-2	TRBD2	TGTGCCAGCAGCTTAAGGGCGGGAGGAGGCGCAGATACGCAGTATTTT	CASSLRAGGGADTQYF
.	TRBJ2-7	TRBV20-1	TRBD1	TGCAGTGCTAAATGGACAGGGGCCTACGAGCAGTACTTC	CSAKWTGAYEQYF
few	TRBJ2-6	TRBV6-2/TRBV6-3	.	TGTGCCAGCAGACGAGGGGGTTCCGGGGCCAACGTCCTGACTTTC	CASRRGGSGANVLTF
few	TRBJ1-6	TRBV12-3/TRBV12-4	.	TGTGCCAGCAGTTTAGGGATTAATAATTCACCCCTCCACTTT	CASSLGINNSPLHF
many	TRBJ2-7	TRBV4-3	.	TGCGCCAGCAGCCAAGACAGGTTCGGCGGCTACGAGCAGTACTTC	CASSQDRFGGYEQYF
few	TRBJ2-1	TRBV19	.	TGTGCCAGTAGTACCGGACAGTCCTCCTACAATGAGCAGTTCTTC	CASSTGQSSYNEQFF
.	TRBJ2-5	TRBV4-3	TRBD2	TGCGCCAGCAGCCAGGAGCTAGCGGAATGGGGTGAGACCCAGTACTTC	CASSQELAEWGETQYF
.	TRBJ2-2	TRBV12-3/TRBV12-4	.	TGTGCCAGCAGTGGCAGGGACTTTAACACCGGGGAGCTGTTTTTT	CASSGRDFNTGELFF
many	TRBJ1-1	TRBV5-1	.	TGCGCCAGCAGCGACGAGGGGGCTGAAGCTTTCTTT	CASSDEGAEAFF
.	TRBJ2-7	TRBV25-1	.	TGTGCCAGCAGTGGGACCGGGACAACTCCCTACGAGCAGTACTTC	CASSGTGTTPYEQYF
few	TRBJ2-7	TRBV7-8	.	TGTGCCAGCAGCTTAAGAACAGACCGGGGCGAGCAGTACTTC	CASSLRTDRGEQYF
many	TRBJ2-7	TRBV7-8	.	TGTGCCAGCAGCTTAGATCCTTACGAGCAGTACTTC	CASSLDPYEQYF
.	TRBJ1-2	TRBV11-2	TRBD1	TGTGCCAGCAGCAAAGATTCCGGGACAGGGATCTATGGCTACACCTTC	CASSKDSGTGIYGYTF
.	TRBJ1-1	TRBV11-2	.	TGTGCCAGCAGCCCTCTGGGGACGGGGAACACTGAAGCTTTCTTT	CASSPLGTGNTEAFF
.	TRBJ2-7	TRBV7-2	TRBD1	TGTGCCAGCAGATGGGACAGGGGGGGCGAGCAGTACTTC	CASRWDRGGEQYF
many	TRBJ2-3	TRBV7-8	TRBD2	TGTGCCAGCATCGGGACTAGCGGTAACACAGATACGCAGTATTTT	CASIGTSGNTDTQYF
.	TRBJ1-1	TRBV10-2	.	TGCGCCAGCTTCAGATTTTTGGACGCCGGTGGGGCTTTCTTT	CASFRFLDAGGAFF
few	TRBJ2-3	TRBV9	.	TGTGCCAGCAGCGTAACTAGCTATAGCACAGATACGCAGTATTTT	CASSVTSYSTDTQYF
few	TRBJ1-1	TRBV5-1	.	TGCGCCAGCAGCTTGGCCGTGTTGAGCACTGAAGCTTTCTTT	CASSLAVLSTEAFF
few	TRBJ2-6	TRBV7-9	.	TGTGCCAGCAGCTTACCAGCTGGGGCCAACGTCCTGACTTTC	CASSLPAGANVLTF
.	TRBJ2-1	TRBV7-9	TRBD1	TGTGCCAGCAGCTCGGACAGGGCGCAGTTCTTC	CASSSDRAQFF
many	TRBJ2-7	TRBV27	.	TGTGCCAGCAGTCCGGACCTCCGTTCCTACGAGCAGTACTTC	CASSPDLRSYEQYF
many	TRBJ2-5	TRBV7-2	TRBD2	TGTGCCAGCAGCTTAAACTCCCTAGCGGGGGCGGGGGAGACCCAGTACTTC	CASSLNSLAGAGETQYF
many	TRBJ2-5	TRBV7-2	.	TGTGCCAGCAGCTTAGGAATAACAGGGAAGGGGGAGACCCAGTACTTC	CASSLGITGKGETQYF
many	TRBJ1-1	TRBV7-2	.	TGTGCCAGCAGCTTGCCAGTAAGTCCCGGTGGGACTGAAGCTTTCTTT	CASSLPVSPGGTEAFF
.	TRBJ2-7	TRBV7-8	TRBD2	TGTGCCAGCAGCACCTACACTAGCGGGGGGATGTCGCAGTACTTC	CASSTYTSGGMSQYF
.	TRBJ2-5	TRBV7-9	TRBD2	TGTGCCAGCAGCATAGCGGGACAAGAGACCCAGTACTTC	CASSIAGQETQYF
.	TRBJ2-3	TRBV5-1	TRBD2	TGCGCCAGCAGCAGCACTAGCGGGGGGGCTAAAAGCGCAGATACGCAGTATTTT	CASSSTSGGAKSADTQYF
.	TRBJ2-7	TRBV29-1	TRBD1	TGCAGCGTTGATATTGAAGGGGGCCACGAGCAGTACTTC	CSVDIEGGHEQYF
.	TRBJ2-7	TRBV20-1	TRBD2	TGCAGTGCTAGATCTCGACTAGCGGGAGGAAATTGGGTTGAGCAGTACTTC	CSARSRLAGGNWVEQYF